This T cell receptor beta chain appears in the sequencing data of a study of blood T cell repertoires in COVID-19. About the research overall: Researchers got acute and convalescent COVID-19 samples from the United States, Italy and Spain. The cDNA or gDNA used as material had been derived from T cells, B-cell-depleted T cells, or PBMCs.

How the authors handled the data: It was from reference gene primer amplification that nucleated cell counts were estimated. TCRdb's table, derived via immunoSEQ multiplex PCR, lists solely in-frame clones and lacks some. For V, J and clone size, that table is used; D and trimming come from the DNA. Of 90,000 to 120,000 clones listed, roughly 84% were seen once; the top ten hold 2% to 2.5%. The TCR comes from a human donor in a cohort sampled during active COVID-19. The source material was peripheral blood.

CDR3 bases: TGTGCCAGCAGTGAGGGCGCCGGGTATGGCTACACCTTC. Protein sequence: CASSEGAGYGYTF. This chain connects TRBV6-6 to TRBJ1-2, with D unclear. Looked up from germline, CDR1 is MNHNY and CDR2 is SVGAGI (reference sequence). The CDR3 spans 13 residues. V gave up 5 bases and J gave up 5 bases, with 12 bases separating them.